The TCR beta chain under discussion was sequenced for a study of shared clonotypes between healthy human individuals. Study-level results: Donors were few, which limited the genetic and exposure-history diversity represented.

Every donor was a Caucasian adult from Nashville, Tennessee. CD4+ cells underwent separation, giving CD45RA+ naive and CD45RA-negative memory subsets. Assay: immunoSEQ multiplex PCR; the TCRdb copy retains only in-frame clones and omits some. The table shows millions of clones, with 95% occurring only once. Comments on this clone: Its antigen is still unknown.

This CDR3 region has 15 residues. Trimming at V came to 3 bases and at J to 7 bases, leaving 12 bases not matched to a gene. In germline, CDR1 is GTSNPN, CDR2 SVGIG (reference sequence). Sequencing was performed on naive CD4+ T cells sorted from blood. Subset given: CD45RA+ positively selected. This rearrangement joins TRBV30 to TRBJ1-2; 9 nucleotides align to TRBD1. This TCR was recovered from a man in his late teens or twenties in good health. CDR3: CAWRDSGQGPSGYTF. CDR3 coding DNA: TGTGCCTGGAGAGATAGTGGACAGGGGCCGTCTGGCTACACCTTC.